A selection of T cell receptor beta chains follows, all from one sample in a study of blood T cell repertoires in COVID-19. Profiled with immunoSEQ multiplex PCR; TCRdb holds only in-frame clones, not every one. The table lists 200,000 to 300,000 clones, around 88% of them singletons. Material for sequencing was PBMCs or T cells enriched from blood (not recorded which). These receptors were collected from a woman between 35 and 50 years old with acute COVID-19. The CDR3 runs from the conserved cysteine through the conserved F or W. The D gene is left open where the match is weak. Only part of the rows carry a size: once, few, many, or a class if the clone is expanded.

>.|TRBV30|TRBD1|TRBJ1-2
CAWSPASDRGRGSYGYTF
TGTGCCTGGAGTCCCGCCTCGGACAGGGGAAGGGGCTCCTATGGCTACACCTTC
>.|TRBV5-1|TRBD2|TRBJ2-3
CASSLGLAGVQVTQYF
TGCGCCAGCAGCTTGGGCCTGGCGGGAGTACAGGTTACGCAGTATTTT
>.|TRBV4-1|TRBD1|TRBJ1-3
CASSQWTGASSGNTIYF
TGCGCCAGCAGCCAGTGGACAGGGGCCAGCTCTGGAAACACCATATATTTT
>.|TRBV19|TRBD1|TRBJ1-1
CASSTMGQGNTEAFF
TGTGCCAGTAGCACAATGGGACAGGGGAACACTGAAGCTTTCTTT
>once|TRBV18|TRBD1|TRBJ1-5
CASSPWQGAGGNQPQHF
TGTGCCAGCTCACCCTGGCAGGGGGCTGGAGGCAATCAGCCCCAGCATTTT
>.|TRBV15|TRBD1|TRBJ1-2
CATSRGTGGNYGYTF
TGTGCCACCAGCAGGGGGACAGGGGGCAACTATGGCTACACCTTC
>.|TRBV7-9|.|TRBJ2-5
CASSWDRESGGLAVQYF
TGTGCCAGCAGCTGGGACCGTGAATCAGGGGGCCTAGCGGTCCAGTACTTC
>.|TRBV5-1|.|TRBJ1-5
CASSLSSGDNQPQHF
TGCGCCAGCAGCTTAAGTAGCGGAGACAATCAGCCCCAGCATTTT
>.|TRBV7-3|.|TRBJ2-1
CASSLHGSGGNEQFF
TGTGCCAGCAGCTTACACGGGAGTGGAGGCAATGAGCAGTTCTTC
>.|TRBV27|.|TRBJ2-5
CASRVGGGVETQYF
TGTGCCAGCAGGGTTGGTGGAGGTGTGGAGACCCAGTACTTC
>.|TRBV19|TRBD2|TRBJ2-3
CASSTPGLARSTDTQYF
TGTGCCAGTAGTACACCGGGACTAGCGAGGAGCACAGATACGCAGTATTTT
>.|TRBV14|.|TRBJ2-1
CASSQEAQAEQFF
TGTGCCAGCAGCCAAGAGGCCCAGGCTGAGCAGTTCTTC
>.|TRBV30|.|TRBJ1-4
CAWRWMGPNEKLFF
TGTGCCTGGAGGTGGATGGGGCCTAATGAAAAACTGTTTTTT
>.|TRBV24-1|.|TRBJ1-2
CATSDLHRAYGYTF
TGTGCCACCAGTGATTTGCACAGAGCCTATGGCTACACCTTC
>.|TRBV27|TRBD2|TRBJ2-3
CASSLRLAGRVTDTQYF
TGTGCCAGCAGTTTACGACTAGCGGGAAGAGTCACAGATACGCAGTATTTT
>.|TRBV19|TRBD1|TRBJ2-6
CASRGPGQDSSGANVLTF
TGTGCCAGTAGGGGACCGGGACAGGATAGCTCTGGGGCCAACGTCCTGACTTTC
>.|TRBV9|TRBD2|TRBJ2-3
CASSVYQRGTGDTQYF
TGTGCCAGCAGCGTATATCAGCGGGGGACTGGGGATACGCAGTATTTT
>.|TRBV12-5|.|TRBJ2-1
CASGLALAGGQRRYNEQFF
TGTGCTAGTGGTTTGGCCCTTGCGGGCGGGCAGAGACGGTACAATGAGCAGTTCTTC
>.|TRBV18|.|TRBJ1-1
CASSGGDTSINMNTEAFF
TGTGCCAGCTCCGGGGGGGACACCTCTATAAACATGAACACTGAAGCTTTCTTT
>.|TRBV29-1|TRBD1|TRBJ2-7
CSVSGQGFGEQYF
TGCAGCGTTAGTGGACAGGGATTCGGCGAGCAGTACTTC
>.|TRBV5-3|.|TRBJ1-5
CARSLRDIWNQPQHF
TGTGCCAGAAGTCTCCGGGACATTTGGAATCAGCCCCAGCATTTT
>.|TRBV19|.|TRBJ2-2
CASRLQGNTGELFF
TGTGCCAGTAGGCTACAGGGGAACACCGGGGAGCTGTTTTTT
>.|TRBV10-1|TRBD1|TRBJ2-3
CASSRGQVPRTDTQYF
TGCGCCAGCAGTCGTGGACAGGTCCCTCGCACAGATACGCAGTATTTT
>.|TRBV18|.|TRBJ2-1
CASSPGATGEQFF
TGTGCCAGCTCACCGGGAGCGACCGGGGAGCAGTTCTTC
>.|TRBV30|.|TRBJ2-5
CAWKADIQETQYF
TGTGCCTGGAAGGCAGACATCCAAGAGACCCAGTACTTC
>once|TRBV19|.|TRBJ2-1
CASSVGERRVDNEQFF
TGTGCCAGTAGTGTTGGGGAGAGGAGGGTGGATAATGAGCAGTTCTTC
>.|TRBV10-3|TRBD1|TRBJ1-2
CAINGQGHYGYTF
TGTGCCATCAACGGACAGGGACACTATGGCTACACCTTC
>.|TRBV19|.|TRBJ1-4
CASSIGTTTNEKLFF
TGTGCCAGTAGTATAGGGACAACAACTAATGAAAAACTGTTTTTT
>.|TRBV12-3/TRBV12-4|.|TRBJ2-1
CASTAYNEQFF
TGTGCCAGCACCGCGTACAATGAGCAGTTCTTC
>.|TRBV27|.|TRBJ1-4
CASSSLQGLGEKLFF
TGTGCCAGCAGTTCACTACAGGGATTGGGTGAAAAACTGTTTTTT
>.|TRBV9|TRBD1|TRBJ1-3
CASSFTGGSGNTIYF
TGTGCCAGCAGCTTCACAGGGGGCTCTGGAAACACCATATATTTT
>.|TRBV20-1|.|TRBJ2-1
CSASRPNEQFF
TGCAGTGCTTCTAGGCCCAATGAGCAGTTCTTC
>.|TRBV28|.|TRBJ1-2
CASSFPVRTAGYGYTF
TGTGCCAGCAGTTTTCCCGTACGGACAGCTGGCTATGGCTACACCTTC
>.|TRBV6-5|TRBD1|TRBJ1-2
CASRMGQGNYGYTF
TGTGCCAGCAGGATGGGACAGGGGAACTATGGCTACACCTTC
>.|TRBV18|.|TRBJ1-6
CASSFQGLSYNSPLHF
TGTGCCAGCTCATTTCAGGGCCTCTCCTATAATTCACCCCTCCACTTT
>few|TRBV19|.|TRBJ1-5
CASTTLGGWQPQHF
TGTGCCAGTACCACATTGGGGGGGTGGCAGCCCCAGCATTTT
>.|TRBV7-9|.|TRBJ1-1
CASSQLQSMNTEAFF
TGTGCCAGCAGCCAGCTACAGAGCATGAACACTGAAGCTTTCTTT
>few|TRBV24-1|.|TRBJ1-3
CATSDPDRGNTIYF
TGTGCCACCAGTGATCCCGACAGGGGAAACACCATATATTTT
>.|TRBV5-6|TRBD1|TRBJ2-7
CASSLDRTGAYEQYF
TGTGCCAGCAGCTTGGACCGGACAGGGGCCTACGAGCAGTACTTC
>.|TRBV9|.|TRBJ2-3
CASSKGVTSGTDTQYF
TGTGCCAGCAGCAAAGGGGTGACTAGTGGAACAGATACGCAGTATTTT
>.|TRBV29-1|.|TRBJ2-1
CSVGRSSYNEQFF
TGCAGCGTTGGGCGGTCCTCCTACAATGAGCAGTTCTTC
>.|TRBV24-1|.|TRBJ2-1
CATSDKPLWGSGSHNEQFF
TGTGCCACCAGTGATAAACCCCTCTGGGGTAGCGGTTCCCACAATGAGCAGTTCTTC
>.|TRBV27|TRBD1|TRBJ2-7
CASSRMGDRQGEQYF
TGTGCCAGCAGCCGTATGGGGGACAGGCAAGGCGAGCAGTACTTC
>.|TRBV19|TRBD1|TRBJ1-5
CASSLTGTDQPQHF
TGTGCCAGTAGCCTGACAGGGACCGATCAGCCCCAGCATTTT
>few|TRBV20-1|.|TRBJ1-2
CSRQGIYGYTF
TGCAGTCGTCAGGGGATCTATGGCTACACCTTC
>.|TRBV27|.|TRBJ1-5
CASSYIHGQGGSQPQHF
TGTGCCAGCAGTTACATACATGGCCAGGGAGGATCTCAGCCCCAGCATTTT
>.|TRBV7-8|TRBD2|TRBJ2-7
CASSLGGLAGGSSYEQYF
TGTGCCAGCAGCTTAGGAGGACTAGCGGGAGGTTCCTCCTACGAGCAGTACTTC
>.|TRBV6-5|.|TRBJ1-1
CATQLGGGTEAFF
TGTGCCACCCAACTAGGGGGTGGTACTGAAGCTTTCTTT
>once|TRBV6-6|.|TRBJ2-1
CASSPQNEQFF
TGTGCCAGCAGTCCCCAAAATGAGCAGTTCTTC
>.|TRBV28|.|TRBJ1-2
CASSLSRAVVYGYTF
TGTGCCAGCAGTTTATCGAGGGCAGTTGTCTATGGCTACACCTTC
>.|TRBV30|.|TRBJ1-2
CAWSPSGYNYGYTF
TGTGCCTGGAGCCCCTCCGGGTACAACTATGGCTACACCTTC
>.|TRBV6-2/TRBV6-3|TRBD2|TRBJ2-2
CASSYLAGGPDGELFF
TGTGCCAGCAGTTACCTTGCGGGAGGGCCAGACGGGGAGCTGTTTTTT
>.|TRBV20-1|TRBD2|TRBJ2-1
CSASKAGGFLFHNEQFF
TGCAGTGCTAGTAAGGCGGGAGGGTTCCTTTTTCACAATGAGCAGTTCTTC
>.|TRBV28|TRBD1|TRBJ2-1
CASRGTGVYNEQFF
TGTGCCAGCAGAGGGACAGGGGTCTACAATGAGCAGTTCTTC
>.|TRBV9|.|TRBJ1-6
CASSVAPGVDSPLHF
TGTGCCAGCAGCGTAGCCCCCGGGGTAGACTCACCCCTCCACTTT
>.|TRBV11-2|.|TRBJ1-1
CASTSQGIRNTEAFF
TGTGCCAGCACCTCACAGGGAATCCGGAACACTGAAGCTTTCTTT
>.|TRBV27|TRBD2|TRBJ2-1
CASRLAGGHGDEQFF
TGTGCCAGCAGGCTAGCGGGAGGGCATGGGGATGAGCAGTTCTTC